This T cell receptor (beta chain) was sequenced for a study of tumor-infiltrating lymphocytes in primary liver carcinoma. About the research overall: Both sexes were represented among patients, who were 30 to 69 years old. All lesions had stage T1-T3 N0M0 and roughly 4.2 to 10 cm widths.

RNA and DNA were co-extracted from approximately 20-30 mg of unsorted bulk tissue. Among the patients, all had chronic HBV infection and none had been treated. This clonotype has at least ten counts. Its antigen is not identified. The CDR3 length is 12 residues. J was trimmed by 8 bases and V by 6 bases; bases with no gene match: 6. TCR beta cDNA came from around 500 ng total RNA, primed with a constant-region primer. Investigators got TCR beta libraries out of three nested multiplex PCR rounds, done with slightly modified ARM-PCR. Each of the first two PCR rounds ran roughly 9 cycles with TRBV1-TRBV30 forward and C-beta reverse primers. In TCRdb, the multiplex PCR reads were re-called with MiXCR into one record per CDR3 protein. This sample has fewer than 50,000 distinct CDR3 sequences, with roughly 73% found just once. General study points: Tumor-adjacent and tumor-blood pairs shared a smaller degree of overlap than tumor region pairs.

This sequence was found in a woman younger than 45 with primary liver carcinoma and hepatitis B virus infection. The chain employs TRBV12-3 or TRBV12-4 and TRBJ1-2; 7 bases line up with TRBD1. The sequenced material came from tumor-adjacent normal liver tissue. CDR3 DNA sequence: TGTGCCAGCAGGGGGACAGTAAGAGGCTACACCTTC. Amino acid sequence: CASRGTVRGYTF.